A single sample gave rise to the 4 T cell receptor beta chains below, sequenced in a study of T cells expressing NK-cell markers. TCRdb reprocessed the 5' RACE reads, with one entry per CDR3 protein and no DNA. The table lists fewer than 550,000 distinct CDR3 sequences. Sequencing was carried out using blood T cells: a sorted CD56 or NKG2C T cell subset, CD4+ or CD8+ T cells, or bulk PBMC T cells (not recorded which). Every receptor here comes from a woman aged 45-65 years in good health.

This sequence joins TRBV29-1 and TRBJ2-1; the TCRdb call, TRBD2, lacks DNA for checking. The CDR3 loop spans 14 amino acids. The germline CDR1 and CDR2 sequences are SQVTM and ANQGSEA. CDR3 loop: CSVVSGILNNEQFF.

This chain connects TRBV10-3 to TRBJ2-1; TCRdb's assignment of TRBD1 cannot be checked, as there is no DNA. CDR1 and CDR2 (germline): ENHRY, SYGVKD. The CDR3 totals 13 residues. The CDR3 is CATLKASYNEQFF.

V and J are TRBV20-1 and TRBJ2-3; TCRdb gives TRBD1 as the D gene, but with no DNA this cannot be confirmed. Per germline, CDR1 DFQATT and CDR2 SNEGSKA (reference sequence). The CDR3 has 12 amino acids. Here the CDR3 reads CSARDWGYTQYF.

The chain couples TRBV5-1 to TRBJ1-2; lacking DNA, the TRBD1 call made by TCRdb goes unchecked. The CDR3 runs to 13 residues. Germline CDR1 reads SGHRS; CDR2 reads YFSETQ. CDR3 sequence: CASSDGGRNGYTF.